These 24 T cell receptor beta chains came from one sample sequenced in a study of OX40 agonist ivuxolimab in advanced cancers. Produced via immunoSEQ multiplex PCR; TCRdb's table is partial and in-frame only. This sample has approximately 13,000 clones, with 65% to 70% found just once. The material was CD4+ or CD8+ T cells sorted from blood, obtained in a trial of the OX40 agonist ivuxolimab. Receptors originate from an adult with an advanced solid tumor such as melanoma, head and neck, liver or kidney cancer.

V and J are TRBV5-5 and TRBJ2-7; the D call may be TRBD1 or TRBD2 (7 bases each). V shed 1 base and J shed 6 bases, with 17 bases lying between them. Germline lookup yields CDR1 SGHKS and CDR2 YYEKEE (reference sequence). The CDR3 runs 15 residues. In DNA, the CDR3 is TGTGCCAGCAGCTTGAAGTGGCAGGGGGGGCTCGAGCAGTACTTC. Its protein is CASSLKWQGGLEQYF.

J is TRBJ1-3 and V is TRBV30; unclear D gene. Germline-derived CDR1 and CDR2 are GTSNPN and SVGIG (reference sequence). The CDR3 is 13 residues long. The V and J ends lost 4 bases and 3 bases respectively, with 10 bases between them. CDR3 DNA sequence: TGTGCCTGGATTAGGAGCTTTGGAAACACCATATATTTT. This translates into CAWIRSFGNTIYF.

This clone was recorded many times. The V and J genes are TRBV4-1 and TRBJ1-1; D call uncertain. The CDR3 contains 15 residues. Germline V lookup: CDR1 MGHRA, CDR2 YSYEKL. With 0 bases removed from V and 2 bases from J, the gap between germline ends came to 10 bases. CDR3 bases: TGCGCCAGCAGCCAAGAGGCCGGTCTTAACACTGAAGCTTTCTTT. Protein: CASSQEAGLNTEAFF.

The genes are TRBV7-3 and TRBJ2-3; no firm D call. V was trimmed by 5 bases and J by 4 bases, leaving 13 bases between them. The CDR3 has 14 amino acids. The V gene's germline CDR1 is SGHTA and CDR2 FQGTGA. CDR3 sequence reads: CASSPPGRADTQYF. In DNA, the CDR3 is TGTGCCAGCAGCCCACCCGGACGGGCAGATACGCAGTATTTT.

The chain employs TRBV29-1 and TRBJ2-5; 14 bases match TRBD2. CDR3 length: 15 amino acids. The junction had 6 bases not matched to a gene; V was cut back by 4 bases and J by 5 bases. In germline, CDR1 is SQVTM, CDR2 ANQGSEA. CDR3 loop: CSVAGTSGSSETQYF. The CDR3 DNA reads TGCAGCGTTGCCGGGACTAGCGGGAGTTCGGAGACCCAGTACTTC.

The chain combines TRBV2 with TRBJ2-1; D gene ambiguous. V dropped 2 bases and J dropped 4 bases, with 6 bases sitting between them. Looked up from germline, CDR1 is SNHLY and CDR2 is FYNNEI. The length of the CDR3 is 13 residues. The CDR3: CASSEQLYNEQFF. CDR3 DNA: TGTGCCAGCAGTGAACAATTATACAATGAGCAGTTCTTC.

V usage is TRBV7-9 and J usage is TRBJ2-7, with a possible D match to TRBD1 (5 bases). The V gene lost 5 bases and the J gene lost 3 bases, with 14 bases spanning the gap. Germline V gene lookup returns CDR1 SEHNR and CDR2 FQNEAQ (reference sequence). This CDR3 has 14 residues. The CDR3 bases are TGTGCCAGCAGCGTTGACTCAAGGGGCTACGAGCAGTACTTC. Translation: CASSVDSRGYEQYF.

This rearrangement joins TRBV27 to TRBJ2-1; D gene unclear. The CDR3 is 15 amino acids. CDR1 is MNHEY and CDR2 is SMNVEV in the germline V gene (reference sequence). The ends were cut back, 2 bases at V and 7 bases at J, with 15 bases in the middle. Written as DNA, the CDR3 is TGTGCCAGCAGTTTACTCCCGAGGCAACAGAATGAGCAGTTCTTC. Amino acid sequence: CASSLLPRQQNEQFF.

V usage is TRBV21-1 and J usage is TRBJ2-1; the D call TRBD2 from the table was never checked on the DNA. TRBV21-1 represents a pseudogene. The CDR3 contains 15 residues. CDR3 residues: CASSRSYASRLFTFF. CDR3 nucleotides: TGTGCCAGCAGCCGGTCTTATGCGTCCCGCCTCTTTACGTTCTTC.

This chain uses TRBV6-5 with TRBJ2-5; D ambiguous. The CDR3 spans 14 residues. Germline assignment: CDR1 MNHEY and CDR2 SVGAGI. Trimming pared 7 bases from V and 2 bases from J, leaving 14 bases between. This CDR3 is CASTQRGVQETQYF. The CDR3 DNA sequence: TGTGCCAGCACCCAGCGCGGTGTACAAGAGACCCAGTACTTC.

V and J are TRBV7-3 and TRBJ1-2, with D possibly being TRBD1 (5 bases). CDR3 length equals 17 residues. CDR1 and CDR2 (germline): SGHTA, FQGTGA. V was pared by 3 bases and J by 0 bases, with 17 bases between. The CDR3 bases are TGTGCCAGCAGCTTTAGCTCCAGGGAGAAGACTAACTATGGCTACACCTTC. This sequence encodes CASSFSSREKTNYGYTF.

The chain carries TRBV5-8 and TRBJ2-7; TRBD1 is a possible D gene (6 bases). CDR1 is SGHTS, CDR2 YDEGEE, per germline. This CDR3 has 15 amino acids. V was shortened by 4 bases and J by 2 bases, with 16 bases between the two germline ends. The CDR3 sequence: CASSQEQGRTYEQYF. CDR3 nucleotide sequence: TGTGCCAGCAGCCAAGAACAGGGCCGAACCTACGAGCAGTACTTC.

The chain uses TRBV30 and TRBJ1-2; 8 bases fit TRBD1. Looked up from germline, CDR1 is GTSNPN and CDR2 is SVGIG (reference sequence). CDR3 length: 15 residues. Trimming at V came to 2 bases and at J to 7 bases, leaving 12 bases not matched to a gene. DNA of the CDR3: TGTGCCTGGAGTACACCGGGACAGGAGGTACTTGGCTACACCTTC. This codes for CAWSTPGQEVLGYTF.

The chain combines TRBV28 with TRBJ1-4; perhaps TRBD1 as D (5 bases). The ends were cut back, 2 bases at V and 16 bases at J, with 11 bases in the middle. The CDR3 spans 11 residues. Germline V gene data show CDR1 as MDHEN and CDR2 as SYDVKM. For the CDR3, the DNA is TGTGCCAGCAGTTTAATCCAGGGCCCGTTTTTT. Protein: CASSLIQGPFF.

The chain recombines TRBV4-3 with TRBJ2-5; 8 nucleotides align to TRBD1. J lost 1 base, V lost 4 bases, and 5 bases had no gene match. Germline CDR1 reads LGHNA; CDR2 reads YSLEER. The CDR3 runs to 15 residues. CDR3 amino acids: CASSRGTGVQETQYF. The CDR3 DNA reads as TGCGCCAGCAGCCGCGGGACAGGCGTCCAAGAGACCCAGTACTTC.

The table lists this clone with a count of one. The chain uses TRBV2 and TRBJ2-3; 16 bases match TRBD2. Germline CDR1 reads SNHLY; CDR2 reads FYNNEI. The CDR3 totals 20 residues. The junction had 13 bases not matched to a gene; V was cut back by 3 bases and J by 4 bases. CDR3: CASSDSLGLAGGPNPDTQYF. DNA of the CDR3: TGTGCCAGCAGTGATAGTCTGGGACTAGCGGGAGGGCCTAATCCAGATACGCAGTATTTT.

The chain employs TRBV5-1 and TRBJ1-1; weak D call: TRBD1 (5 bases). The V end was cut by 4 bases, the J end by 1 base, with 11 bases between. This CDR3 spans 14 amino acids. Germline lookup yields CDR1 SGHRS and CDR2 YFSETQ. The CDR3 sequence is CASSSRTPNTEAFF. The DNA for the CDR3 is TGCGCCAGCAGCAGCCGGACACCGAACACTGAAGCTTTCTTT.

The rearrangement joins TRBV27 to TRBJ2-7, with a weak D call TRBD2 (6 bases). CDR3 length equals 15 residues. V gave up 5 bases and J gave up 4 bases, with 18 bases separating them. In germline, CDR1 is MNHEY, CDR2 SMNVEV (reference sequence). The CDR3 nucleotides are TGTGCCAGCAGTACCCGGGCGGGGCCTGTTTACGAGCAGTACTTC. Translation: CASSTRAGPVYEQYF.

The rearrangement uses TRBV5-4 and TRBJ2-1, with 9 bases fitting TRBD2. The CDR3 has 14 residues. V gave up 4 bases and J gave up 8 bases; unmatched junction bases: 7. Germline CDR1 SGHNT, CDR2 YYREEE (reference sequence). The DNA of the CDR3 is TGTGCCAGCAGCGCGGGGGGGCCCGGGGATGAGCAGTTCTTC. Translating gives CASSAGGPGDEQFF.

The J gene is TRBJ2-7, the V gene TRBV25-1; 11 bases agree with TRBD1. With V trimmed by 8 bases and J by 4 bases, 7 bases remained unmatched. The CDR3 totals 14 residues. Per the germline V gene, CDR1 is MGHDK and CDR2 is SYGVNS. The CDR3 protein is CASGRTGGAYEQYF. DNA for the CDR3: TGTGCCAGCGGGCGGACAGGGGGCGCGTACGAGCAGTACTTC.

This clone was found many times. The rearrangement joins TRBV2 to TRBJ1-4; D unresolved. V lost 11 bases to trimming and J lost 5 bases, with 12 bases between them. The germline V gene has CDR1 SNHLY and CDR2 FYNNEI. The CDR3 totals 12 residues. CDR3 in DNA: TGTGCCGGGCAGAGGATAAATGAAAAACTGTTTTTT. Its protein product is CAGQRINEKLFF.

This clone is labeled as medium-sized. The chain is built from TRBV7-8 and TRBJ1-5; D gene unclear. Germline V gives CDR1 SGHVS, CDR2 FQNEAQ. The CDR3 consists of 14 residues. V shed 1 base and J shed 5 bases, with 9 bases lying between them. The CDR3 DNA reads TGTGCCAGCAGCTTAGGAGGGAGGGATCAGCCCCAGCATTTT. Translated: CASSLGGRDQPQHF.

This clone occurred once. This chain connects TRBV7-9 to TRBJ2-5, with TRBD2 identical over 9 bases. Trimming took 3 bases from V and 3 from J; bases not matched to a gene: 8. The CDR3 runs to 16 residues. Germline V gives CDR1 SEHNR, CDR2 FQNEAQ (reference sequence). CDR3 nucleotide sequence: TGTGCCAGCAGCTTCCTCGGATTAGCGGGGGAAGAGACCCAGTACTTC. Translated, it gives CASSFLGLAGEETQYF.

The gene calls are TRBV19 and TRBJ1-2; 8 nucleotides match TRBD1. Germline-derived CDR1 and CDR2 are LNHDA and SQIVND (reference sequence). The V segment lost 6 bases and the J segment 8 bases; nucleotides outside the gene matches: 8. This CDR3 comprises 13 residues. CDR3 sequence: CASSERTGFGYTF. The DNA of the CDR3 is TGTGCCAGTAGCGAAAGGACAGGGTTCGGCTACACCTTC.